The rows below give T cell receptor beta chains drawn from one sample of a study of shared clonotypes between healthy human individuals. Sequencing was performed with immunoSEQ multiplex PCR; in TCRdb, only in-frame clones are kept and a portion is missing. The repertoire holds about 1 million clones, with around four fifths as singletons. The sequencing sample was made of memory CD4+ T cells sorted from blood. These receptors all stem from a man younger than 30 in good health. The CDR3 runs from the conserved cysteine through the conserved F or W. The order of the fields is clone size, J gene, D gene, V gene, CDR3 DNA, CDR3 protein. D genes are given only for firm matches. A row's size may be missing; if present it is once, few, many or a size class.

clone size: .; J gene: TRBJ1-6; D gene: .; V gene: TRBV30; CDR3 DNA: TGTGCCTGGAACCAAGCAGGCTATAATTCACCCCTCCACTTT; CDR3 protein: CAWNQAGYNSPLHF
clone size: .; J gene: TRBJ2-7; D gene: .; V gene: TRBV11-2; CDR3 DNA: TGTGCCAGCAGGAAAGGGGAGGTAGGCGAGCAGTACTTC; CDR3 protein: CASRKGEVGEQYF
clone size: .; J gene: TRBJ2-7; D gene: TRBD1; V gene: TRBV7-2; CDR3 DNA: TGTGCCAGCAGCTTTGGACAGGGTTTCTCCGAGCAGTACTTC; CDR3 protein: CASSFGQGFSEQYF
clone size: .; J gene: TRBJ1-5; D gene: .; V gene: TRBV4-1; CDR3 DNA: TGCGCCAGCAGCCAAGGGATAGAGCAGCCCCAGCATTTT; CDR3 protein: CASSQGIEQPQHF
clone size: .; J gene: TRBJ2-2; D gene: TRBD2; V gene: TRBV30; CDR3 DNA: TGTGCCTGGAGGGGGACTAGCGGGAACACCGGGGAGCTGTTTTTT; CDR3 protein: CAWRGTSGNTGELFF
clone size: .; J gene: TRBJ1-6; D gene: .; V gene: TRBV6-5; CDR3 DNA: TGTGCCAGCAGTTCCGCCGGGACGCCCCTCCACTTT; CDR3 protein: CASSSAGTPLHF
clone size: .; J gene: TRBJ2-7; D gene: .; V gene: TRBV6-5; CDR3 DNA: TGTGCCACTCACCTAGCTTTCGAGCAGTACTTC; CDR3 protein: CATHLAFEQYF
clone size: once; J gene: TRBJ2-2; D gene: .; V gene: TRBV28; CDR3 DNA: TGTGCCAGCAACCGACGCAGGGGCTTCCAGGGAACCGGGGAGCTGTTTTTT; CDR3 protein: CASNRRRGFQGTGELFF
clone size: .; J gene: TRBJ2-3; D gene: .; V gene: TRBV6-5; CDR3 DNA: TGTGCCAGCAGTTACTCCCAGGCCCTGGATACGCAGTATTTT; CDR3 protein: CASSYSQALDTQYF
clone size: .; J gene: TRBJ1-6; D gene: .; V gene: TRBV30; CDR3 DNA: TGTGCCTGGAGTCTTCAGGGGTCTCCCCTCCACTTT; CDR3 protein: CAWSLQGSPLHF
clone size: .; J gene: TRBJ2-2; D gene: TRBD2; V gene: TRBV18; CDR3 DNA: TGTGCCAGCTCACCCCCGGCGGGGGGTGCGATCGGGGAGCTGTTTTTT; CDR3 protein: CASSPPAGGAIGELFF
clone size: few; J gene: TRBJ2-1; D gene: TRBD1; V gene: TRBV29-1; CDR3 DNA: TGCAGCGTTGTGGGACAGGGTTTGAGACGCGAGCAGTTCTTC; CDR3 protein: CSVVGQGLRREQFF
clone size: .; J gene: TRBJ2-6; D gene: .; V gene: TRBV18; CDR3 DNA: TGTGCCAGCTCACTGACGGTTTCTGGGGCCAACGTCCTGACTTTC; CDR3 protein: CASSLTVSGANVLTF
clone size: .; J gene: TRBJ1-6; D gene: .; V gene: TRBV6-1; CDR3 DNA: TGTGCCAGCGAAGGGGATCGCAATTCACCCCTCCACTTT; CDR3 protein: CASEGDRNSPLHF
clone size: .; J gene: TRBJ1-4; D gene: TRBD1; V gene: TRBV28; CDR3 DNA: TGTGCCAGCAGCTTGGGACAGACAAATGAAAAACTGTTTTTT; CDR3 protein: CASSLGQTNEKLFF
clone size: .; J gene: TRBJ2-3; D gene: .; V gene: TRBV6-1; CDR3 DNA: TGTGCCAGCAGTACACCCGGGCCAGGTACGCAGTATTTT; CDR3 protein: CASSTPGPGTQYF
clone size: .; J gene: TRBJ1-1; D gene: TRBD1; V gene: TRBV30; CDR3 DNA: TGTGCCTGGAGTGTAGGGGGCAGAGAAGCTTTCTTT; CDR3 protein: CAWSVGGREAFF
clone size: .; J gene: TRBJ1-1; D gene: .; V gene: TRBV5-4; CDR3 DNA: TGTGCCAGCAGCTTCGTTGGCCAGACTGAAGCTTTCTTT; CDR3 protein: CASSFVGQTEAFF
clone size: .; J gene: TRBJ2-7; D gene: .; V gene: TRBV5-4; CDR3 DNA: TGTGCCAGCAGCCGCTCGACAGGTACCTACGAGCAGTACTTC; CDR3 protein: CASSRSTGTYEQYF
clone size: .; J gene: TRBJ2-7; D gene: .; V gene: TRBV19; CDR3 DNA: TGTGCCAGTAGTCCTTCCGAATACTACGAGCAGTACTTC; CDR3 protein: CASSPSEYYEQYF
clone size: .; J gene: TRBJ2-1; D gene: .; V gene: TRBV20-1; CDR3 DNA: TGCAGTGCTAGTCACGATGAGCAGTTCTTC; CDR3 protein: CSASHDEQFF
clone size: .; J gene: TRBJ1-1; D gene: TRBD1; V gene: TRBV5-4; CDR3 DNA: TGTGCCAGCAGCAAAGGACAGGGACTTTTGTTGAATGCTTTCTTT; CDR3 protein: CASSKGQGLLLNAFF
clone size: .; J gene: TRBJ1-5; D gene: .; V gene: TRBV15; CDR3 DNA: TGTGCCACCAGCAGGAATCCAGGGGATCAGCCCCAGCATTTT; CDR3 protein: CATSRNPGDQPQHF
clone size: .; J gene: TRBJ2-6; D gene: .; V gene: TRBV11-2; CDR3 DNA: TGTGCCAGCAGCCCACGGACAACTGGGGCCAACGTCCTGACTTTC; CDR3 protein: CASSPRTTGANVLTF
clone size: .; J gene: TRBJ1-1; D gene: .; V gene: TRBV10-3; CDR3 DNA: TGTGCCATCAGTGGTAAATTGAACACTGAAGCTTTCTTT; CDR3 protein: CAISGKLNTEAFF
clone size: .; J gene: TRBJ2-2; D gene: .; V gene: TRBV10-2; CDR3 DNA: TGCGCCAGCAGTGAAAACAGGGACACCGGGGAGCTGTTTTTT; CDR3 protein: CASSENRDTGELFF
clone size: few; J gene: TRBJ1-1; D gene: TRBD1; V gene: TRBV18; CDR3 DNA: TGTGCCAGCTCACCGACACAGGGGTACGGTGAAGCTTTCTTT; CDR3 protein: CASSPTQGYGEAFF
clone size: .; J gene: TRBJ1-2; D gene: .; V gene: TRBV19; CDR3 DNA: TGTGCCAGTAGTATTGGACCAGGAAGTAACTATGGCTACACCTTC; CDR3 protein: CASSIGPGSNYGYTF
clone size: .; J gene: TRBJ2-3; D gene: TRBD2; V gene: TRBV5-4; CDR3 DNA: TGTGCCAGCAGCCCCGTAGCGGGGGGTGAGGATACGCAGTATTTT; CDR3 protein: CASSPVAGGEDTQYF
clone size: .; J gene: TRBJ1-1; D gene: TRBD1; V gene: TRBV19; CDR3 DNA: TGTGCCAGTAGTATGATAGCGGACAGGGGAGGTGAAGCTTTCTTT; CDR3 protein: CASSMIADRGGEAFF
clone size: .; J gene: TRBJ2-5; D gene: .; V gene: TRBV11-2; CDR3 DNA: TGTGCCAGCAGCTTAGGGAGGGCGGTCAGTAAAGAGACCCAGTACTTC; CDR3 protein: CASSLGRAVSKETQYF
clone size: .; J gene: TRBJ1-5; D gene: TRBD1; V gene: TRBV19; CDR3 DNA: TGTGCCAGTAGTATTAACTACAGGGGGGGTAATCAGCCCCAGCATTTT; CDR3 protein: CASSINYRGGNQPQHF
clone size: .; J gene: TRBJ1-2; D gene: .; V gene: TRBV7-2; CDR3 DNA: TGTGCCAGCAGCTCCGCCGAAGCTAACTATGGCTACACCTTC; CDR3 protein: CASSSAEANYGYTF
clone size: .; J gene: TRBJ2-3; D gene: TRBD1; V gene: TRBV7-2; CDR3 DNA: TGTGCCAGCAGCCAACCCGACGGCAGGGGGCTTTTTAGGCCAGATACGCAGTATTTT; CDR3 protein: CASSQPDGRGLFRPDTQYF
clone size: .; J gene: TRBJ2-3; D gene: TRBD2; V gene: TRBV4-1; CDR3 DNA: TGCGCCAGCAGCCAAGGTCTTAGAACGGGAGGCCTGTATTTT; CDR3 protein: CASSQGLRTGGLYF
clone size: .; J gene: TRBJ2-2; D gene: .; V gene: TRBV7-2; CDR3 DNA: TGTGCCAGCAGCCAAGCCCACATCGGGGCCGGGGAGCTGTTTTTT; CDR3 protein: CASSQAHIGAGELFF
clone size: .; J gene: TRBJ2-3; D gene: .; V gene: TRBV9; CDR3 DNA: TGTGCCAGCAGCGTCGGGGAGGGGGCGATGACGCAGTATTTT; CDR3 protein: CASSVGEGAMTQYF
clone size: .; J gene: TRBJ1-1; D gene: .; V gene: TRBV27; CDR3 DNA: TGTGCCAGCAGGCCAGGGTGGAAGAACGAGGATACTGAAGCTTTCTTT; CDR3 protein: CASRPGWKNEDTEAFF
clone size: .; J gene: TRBJ2-6; D gene: .; V gene: TRBV4-3; CDR3 DNA: TGCGCCAGCAGCCAATTGTTTACCTCTGGGGCCAACGTCCTGACTTTC; CDR3 protein: CASSQLFTSGANVLTF
clone size: .; J gene: TRBJ2-5; D gene: .; V gene: TRBV7-2; CDR3 DNA: TGTGCCAGCAGCCGAGGCCCAGGGCAGCAAGAGACCCAGTACTTC; CDR3 protein: CASSRGPGQQETQYF
clone size: .; J gene: TRBJ2-1; D gene: .; V gene: TRBV6-1; CDR3 DNA: TGTGCCAGCAGTGAATCGGGTTACTCCTACAATGAGCAGTTCTTC; CDR3 protein: CASSESGYSYNEQFF
clone size: .; J gene: TRBJ1-1; D gene: .; V gene: TRBV4-1; CDR3 DNA: TGCGCCAGCAGCGCCCGGGAGAATGCCAGGGCCACTGAAGCTTTCTTT; CDR3 protein: CASSARENARATEAFF
clone size: .; J gene: TRBJ2-5; D gene: TRBD2; V gene: TRBV5-1; CDR3 DNA: TGCGCCAGCACTACCGGGACTAGCGGGCAAGAGACCCAGTACTTC; CDR3 protein: CASTTGTSGQETQYF
clone size: .; J gene: TRBJ2-7; D gene: .; V gene: TRBV12-5; CDR3 DNA: TGTGCTAGTGGTCCCGGTCGGGACACGTCCTACGAGCAGTACTTC; CDR3 protein: CASGPGRDTSYEQYF
clone size: .; J gene: TRBJ2-1; D gene: TRBD2; V gene: TRBV11-3; CDR3 DNA: TGTGCCAGCAGTAAGGGGCTAGCGGGAGGATCCGATGAGCAGTTCTTC; CDR3 protein: CASSKGLAGGSDEQFF
clone size: .; J gene: TRBJ2-7; D gene: .; V gene: TRBV30; CDR3 DNA: TGTGCCTGGAGTCGTGAGGGAGCCGTCTCCTACGAGCAGTACTTC; CDR3 protein: CAWSREGAVSYEQYF
clone size: .; J gene: TRBJ2-1; D gene: TRBD2; V gene: TRBV6-6; CDR3 DNA: TGTGCCAGCGTAGCGGGCGATTGGGGCAATGAGCAGTTCTTC; CDR3 protein: CASVAGDWGNEQFF
clone size: .; J gene: TRBJ2-3; D gene: .; V gene: TRBV6-6; CDR3 DNA: TGTGCCAGCAGTTACGGACAGAGCACAGATACGCAGTATTTT; CDR3 protein: CASSYGQSTDTQYF